This TCR beta chain was recorded in a study of cytomegalovirus exposure and HLA in healthy donors. A multiplex PCR was run with 60 Vbeta primers and 13 Jbeta primers. The protocol was immunoSEQ multiplex PCR, while the TCRdb copy is restricted to in-frame clones and leaves out a portion. Of 75,000 to 95,000 clones listed, roughly 63% are singletons. V was clipped by 4 bases and J by 5 bases; unmatched bases: 9. CDR3 length: 15 amino acids. Looked up from germline, CDR1 is MDHEN and CDR2 is SYDVKM. The TCR sequence derives from a woman aged 25 to 39 in good health and CMV-seronegative. J is TRBJ2-7 and V is TRBV28, with 9 positions matching TRBD2. The sequenced sample consisted of PBMCs. CDR3 region: CASSSMGLAPHEQYF. The CDR3 bases are TGTGCCAGCAGTTCCATGGGACTAGCTCCCCACGAGCAGTACTTC.